Here is one T cell receptor (beta chain) with its context. Its antigen remains unidentified. They ran version v3.0 of the immunoSEQ assay at survey level. Only in-frame clones appear in the TCRdb table, and some are missing; sequencing was by immunoSEQ multiplex PCR. The data show 24,000 or so clones, roughly 85% seen once. The data are from a study of long-term antiretroviral therapy in people with HIV. Overall study: In the earliest collections, sampling predates the 2015 immediate-ART recommendation by about a decade.

The study, taken as a whole, reports: Repertoires from HIV showed CDR3 length ranges narrower than those of controls. From about 2003 to 2017, blood was obtained, possibly while participants received older ART regimens.

V lost 4 bases and J 9 bases, leaving 10 bases between the germline ends. CDR3 length: 12 residues. Per the germline V gene, CDR1 is SNHLY and CDR2 is FYNNEI. The origin of this receptor is a middle-aged woman with HIV. The rearrangement joins TRBV2 to TRBJ2-1; D is possibly TRBD2 (6 bases). This specimen was unsorted PBMCs, taken 1.2 years after starting antiretroviral therapy. The CDR3 DNA is TGTGCCAGCAGTGGACTAGTTCCTGAGCAGTTCTTC. Protein: CASSGLVPEQFF.